These T cell receptor beta chains were read from a single sample in a study of blood T cells in healthy people across ages. Using its own MiXCR run on the 5' RACE reads, TCRdb lists one record per CDR3 protein. The sample lists 550,000 to 750,000 distinct CDR3 sequences; about 21% were seen once. Source material: blood. The receptors shown here come from a man in his sixties or seventies in good health. CDR3s include the opening cysteine and the closing phenylalanine or tryptophan. D genes are given only for firm matches. A row's size may be missing; if present it is once, few, many or a size class.

cdr3_length	v_call	d_call	j_call	clone_size	cdr3_nt	cdr3_aa
16	TRBV7-2	TRBD1	TRBJ2-1	.	TGTGCCAGCAGCTTATTAGGGACAGGGAACGGAAATGAGCAGTTCTTC	CASSLLGTGNGNEQFF
15	TRBV6-2/TRBV6-3	TRBD1	TRBJ2-2	few	TGTGCCAGCAGGATCGGGACAGCGAACACCGGGGAGCTGTTTTTT	CASRIGTANTGELFF
16	TRBV9	.	TRBJ2-7	.	TGTGCCAGCAGCGTAGCCGCGGGGTCCATAACCTACGAGCAGTACTTC	CASSVAAGSITYEQYF
15	TRBV6-2/TRBV6-3	.	TRBJ2-5	few	TGTGCCAGCAGTTACTCGAGGGTACCGAAGGAGACCCAGTACTTC	CASSYSRVPKETQYF
15	TRBV5-1	TRBD2	TRBJ2-7	few	TGCGCCAGCAGCCGAGATGGGACTAGCGGGTACGAGCAGTACTTC	CASSRDGTSGYEQYF
12	TRBV6-2/TRBV6-3	.	TRBJ1-2	few	TGTGCCAGCAGGGACGGAGACTATGGCTACACCTTC	CASRDGDYGYTF
15	TRBV28	TRBD2	TRBJ2-1	few	TGTGCCAGCAGTTTAGGACTAGCGGGGACCCTTGGGCAGTTCTTC	CASSLGLAGTLGQFF
16	TRBV12-3/TRBV12-4	.	TRBJ2-4	.	TGTGCCAGCGGGTCCGGGTGGAGGCTAGCCAAAAACATTCAGTACTTC	CASGSGWRLAKNIQYF
16	TRBV4-1	TRBD1	TRBJ2-2	.	TGCGCCAGCAGCCAGGACAGGGGGCCGGGCACCGGGGAGCTGTTTTTT	CASSQDRGPGTGELFF
14	TRBV21-1	.	TRBJ2-5	.	TGTGCCAGCAGCATCCAGGGAGGTAGGGAGACCCAGTACTTC	CASSIQGGRETQYF
15	TRBV5-1	TRBD1	TRBJ2-3	.	TGCGCCAGCAGCCTGGACAGGCCAGGCACAGATACGCAGTATTTT	CASSLDRPGTDTQYF
14	TRBV20-1	TRBD1	TRBJ2-1	few	TGCAGTGCTCGGGACAGGACTTACTACAATGAGCAGTTCTTC	CSARDRTYYNEQFF
15	TRBV6-1	.	TRBJ2-5	few	TGTGCCAGCAGTGAGGAAGCAGGGAACCAAGAGACCCAGTACTTC	CASSEEAGNQETQYF
14	TRBV25-1	.	TRBJ2-3	.	TGTGCCAGCACAGAGGCGGTATCTACAGATACGCAGTATTTT	CASTEAVSTDTQYF
13	TRBV3-1	TRBD1	TRBJ1-2	many	TGTGCCAGCAGCCAAGAACAGGGGTACGGCTACACCTTC	CASSQEQGYGYTF